The entry below describes one T cell receptor (beta chain). Its antigen is currently unknown. The ends were cut back, 0 bases at V and 2 bases at J, with 7 bases in the middle. Germline V CDR1 and CDR2: SGHRS, YFSETQ. The CDR3 spans 14 residues. The donors (healthy individuals) were bone marrow donors. Both 60 Vbeta primers and 13 Jbeta primers went into the PCR. Repertoires were generated with immunoSEQ multiplex PCR, while TCRdb's copy carries only in-frame clones and drops some. The sample yields approximately 97,000 clones, around 73% seen once. This entry is derived from a study of cytomegalovirus exposure and HLA in healthy donors. Whole-study findings and limits: According to the study, roughly 160 TCR beta chains were cytomegalovirus-associated. TCR beta sequences reportedly predicted most subjects' HLA-A and HLA-B alleles accurately.

Material for sequencing was PBMCs. The receptor's source is a middle-aged woman in good health and CMV-seropositive. The rearrangement uses TRBV5-1 and TRBJ2-3; possible D gene TRBD2, 5 bases. The CDR3 nucleotides are TGCGCCAGCAGCTTGGATCTAGCCACAGATACGCAGTATTTT. Translating it yields CASSLDLATDTQYF.